The T cell receptor beta chain under discussion was sequenced for a study of CD8+CD57+ T cells in acquired aplastic anemia. Study at large: The average for DNA from sorted CD4+ and CD8+ cells was roughly 3 ug.

This CDR3 has 15 amino acids. Trimming cost V 2 bases and J 3 bases; bases outside gene matches: 4. Germline CDR1 is DFQATT and CDR2 is SNEGSKA (reference sequence). Study-wide results and limits: Around 27 sequences, all CD8+ CDR3, were shared between patients and controls. Any difference that existed in CD8+ Simpson's diversity between patients and controls was not significant.

Profiling that covered TCR beta VDJ and CDR3 relied on genomic DNA as its template. TCRdb re-derived calls from the reads in MiXCR, one entry per CDR3 protein. The repertoire consists of about 190,000 distinct CDR3 sequences, with approximately 50% occurring once and the leading ten covering roughly 15%. Notes on this clonotype: The antigen is undetermined.

Input material: sorted CD4+, CD8+, or CD8+CD57+ T cells (not recorded which) from PBMCs. The receptor was derived from a human donor in good health, serving as a control. V usage is TRBV20-1 and J usage is TRBJ1-1; 12 bases fit TRBD1. This CDR3 is CSARPGQGAYTEAFF. The CDR3 DNA follows: TGCAGTGCTAGACCGGGACAGGGGGCCTACACTGAAGCTTTCTTT.